This T cell receptor (beta chain) is drawn from a study of CD8 T cells in ankylosing spondylitis. Broader study findings: In reactive arthritis synovial fluid and blood, some motif variants had been reported before. It appeared that ankylosing spondylitis blood was characterized by a TCR beta motif of about eight highly homologous variants.

A remark on this clonotype: Its antigen is still unknown.

MiXCR, applied by TCRdb to the 5' RACE reads, yields one record per CDR3 protein. The sample holds around 120,000 distinct CDR3 sequences, about 24% seen once. With 3 bases removed from V and 10 bases from J, the gap between germline ends came to 13 bases. CDR3 length: 13 amino acids. Sequences were obtained from synovial fluid, either unsorted or a sorted T cell fraction (not recorded which). This rearrangement joins TRBV12-3 or TRBV12-4 to TRBJ2-1, with D unclear. This receptor was identified in a male donor with ankylosing spondylitis. CDR3: CASSFGQASEQFF. CDR3 DNA sequence: TGTGCCAGCAGTTTTGGGCAGGCGTCGGAGCAGTTCTTC.